This TCR beta chain was retrieved from a study of human T cells and chemical hapten exposure. This clonotype was observed many times. Its antigen is still unknown. Time point here: patch test 2, 6 weeks after DPC sensitization. The treatment is: therapeutic diphenylcyclopropenone sensitization with weekly scalp DPC. At every patch-test visit, blood was drawn before the patch test was applied. The library tagged individual cDNA molecules with unique molecular identifiers. TCRdb passed the RACE reads through MiXCR, listing each CDR3 protein once. The sample records 89,000 or so distinct CDR3 sequences, 6.5% to 8.5% being singletons. Study-wide results and caveats: Higher patch test scores went with higher counts of PT1 expanded TCRs. Against controls, expanded TCRs gave rise to significantly more large CDR3 similarity clusters.

Sample: whole blood, taken in connection with sensitization to the hapten diphenylcyclopropenone (DPC). The sequence was obtained from a woman in her 30s with alopecia areata. Some clones in this sample may be carry-over from other donors' samples.

CDR3 nucleotide sequence: TGCGCCAGCAGCTACCGGGACAGAGACACAGATACGCAGTATTTT. This sequence encodes CASSYRDRDTDTQYF. J is TRBJ2-3 and V is TRBV5-1; 7 nucleotides match TRBD1. This CDR3 has 15 residues. CDR1 and CDR2 (germline): SGHRS, YFSETQ. Trimming cost V 3 bases and J 2 bases; bases outside gene matches: 6.